This T cell receptor beta chain was obtained from a study of tumor and adjacent non-tumor tissue in lung cancer. Regarding the study as a whole: Significantly higher TCR diversity was found in tumor than normal lung.

Turning to this clonotype: Its specificity is unknown. The junction differs from germline at one of its ends, possibly a read error.

No cell sorting was done before RNA was extracted from the tissue. The normal lung tissue was taken more than 3 cm from the tumor edge. Germline V lookup: CDR1 MRHNA, CDR2 SNTAGT. CDR3 size: 13 residues. Three rounds of nested PCR, following a modified ARM-PCR protocol, produced the TCRbeta library. TCRdb reprocessed the multiplex PCR reads via MiXCR and lists one record per CDR3 protein. The data contain 55,000 to 65,000 distinct CDR3 sequences, roughly 60% of them singletons. The sequencing sample was made of distant non-tumor lung tissue. The receptor was derived from a man between 70 and 80 years old with non-small cell lung cancer. This chain links TRBV6-4 with TRBJ1-5, with D tentatively TRBD1 (5 bases). CDR3 bases: TGTGCCAGCAGTGAACAGGAGAATCAGCCCCACCATTTT. It is translated as CASSEQENQPHHF.